The 16 T cell receptor beta chains listed next were all sequenced from one sample in a study of T cells of healthy individuals. TCRdb re-derived calls from the 5' RACE reads in MiXCR, one entry per CDR3 protein. The profile shows around 63,000 distinct CDR3 sequences, about a sixth of them singletons. The receptor source for this set is a human donor in good health.

This clonotype appeared a few times. The genes are TRBV7-8 and TRBJ2-1; D may be TRBD1 or TRBD2 (6 bases each). Trimming left V 1 base short and J 0 bases short, with 7 bases between. The CDR3 runs to 15 residues. Germline CDR1 is SGHVS and CDR2 is FQNEAQ. CDR3 bases: TGTGCCAGCAGCTTAGAGGGGGGCTCCTACAATGAGCAGTTCTTC. It translates to CASSLEGGSYNEQFF.

This clonotype was counted ten times or more. V and J are TRBV3-1 and TRBJ2-7, with D possibly TRBD1 on 5 matching bases. The V gene lost 1 base and the J gene lost 0 bases, with 13 bases spanning the gap. The germline V gene has CDR1 LGHDT and CDR2 YNNKEL (reference sequence). This CDR3 is 16 amino acids long. The CDR3 sequence is CASSQVGQGASYEQYF. DNA for the CDR3: TGTGCCAGCAGCCAAGTCGGTCAAGGGGCCTCCTACGAGCAGTACTTC.

J is TRBJ1-1 and V is TRBV5-1; 7 nucleotides align to TRBD1. V lost 4 bases, J lost 4 bases, and 7 bases stayed unmatched. CDR1 is SGHRS, CDR2 YFSETQ, per germline. This CDR3 is 14 amino acids long. The CDR3 sequence: CASSVTGKSTEAFF. The CDR3 nucleotides read TGCGCCAGCAGCGTGACAGGGAAATCCACTGAAGCTTTCTTT.

The chain has TRBV7-2 and TRBJ2-2; 7 positions agree with TRBD1. The CDR3 extends over 14 amino acids. After removal of 7 bases from V and 3 bases from J, the junction contained 5 bases not matched to a gene. CDR1 and CDR2 from the germline V gene are SGHTA and FQGNSA. This chain's CDR3 is CASIRGPYTGELFF. Here the CDR3 DNA reads TGTGCCAGCATAAGGGGGCCTTACACCGGGGAGCTGTTTTTT.

In this sample, this clonotype turned up a few times. The chain is built from TRBV20-1 and TRBJ1-4; D is ambiguous. CDR1 is DFQATT, CDR2 SNEGSKA, per germline (reference sequence). V was cut by 6 bases and J by 2 bases, with 13 bases left in between. The CDR3 totals 14 residues. For the CDR3, the DNA is TGCAGTGCCCAAGAGTTGACGACTAATGAAAAACTGTTTTTT. Translating it yields CSAQELTTNEKLFF.

This clonotype was counted between two and nine times. The genes are TRBV9 and TRBJ2-1; 12 bases are shared with TRBD2. The CDR3 spans 16 residues. Germline V gene sequence: CDR1 SGDLS, CDR2 YYNGEE. J lost 0 bases, V lost 3 bases, and 1 base had no gene match. In DNA form, the CDR3 reads TGTGCCAGCAGCGCGACTAGCGGGAGCTCCTACAATGAGCAGTTCTTC. Translating it yields CASSATSGSSYNEQFF.

Ten or more counts support this clonotype. The genes are TRBV5-1 and TRBJ1-6; D is undetermined. V was cut by 0 bases and J by 8 bases, with 12 bases left in between. CDR3 size: 15 residues. Per the germline V gene, CDR1 is SGHRS and CDR2 is YFSETQ. This CDR3 is CASSLARGSDSPLHF. CDR3 bases: TGCGCCAGCAGCTTGGCTAGAGGGTCTGATTCACCCCTCCACTTT. The variable domain in full, with the rest retrieved from reference TRBV5-1 and TRBJ1-6, is KAGVTQTPRYLIKTRGQQVTLSCSPISGHRSVSWYQQTPGQGLQFLFEYFSETQRNKGNFPGRFSGRQFSNSRSEMNVSTLELGDSALYLCASSLARGSDSPLHFGNGTRLTVT.

This clonotype has only a few counts. For the CDR3, the DNA is TGCAGCGTTGAATTCGGGCTGCCTAATGAAAAACTGTTTTTT. Translation: CSVEFGLPNEKLFF. V gene TRBV29-1 combines with J gene TRBJ1-4; unclear D gene. V lost 2 bases and J lost 3, with 10 bases in between. The CDR3 spans 14 residues. Germline V gene data show CDR1 as SQVTM and CDR2 as ANQGSEA. Supplemented by reference TRBV29-1 and TRBJ1-4, the full variable domain reads SAVISQKPSRDICQRGTSLTIQCQVDSQVTMMFWYRQQPGQSLTLIATANQGSEATYESGFVIDKFPISRPNLTFSTLTVSNMSPEDSSIYLCSVEFGLPNEKLFFGSGTQLSVL.

In this sample, this clonotype turned up many times. The V call is TRBV28, the J call TRBJ1-5; D is perhaps TRBD1 (6 bases). V lost 5 bases to trimming and J lost 1 base, with 12 bases between them. Per germline, CDR1 MDHEN and CDR2 SYDVKM. There are 15 residues in the CDR3. DNA of the CDR3: TGTGCCAGCAGTATCAGGGGCGGGAGCAATCAGCCCCAGCATTTT. Protein sequence: CASSIRGGSNQPQHF.

This clonotype occurred many times. CDR3 DNA sequence: TGTGCCAGCAGGGAGAGTCCTGGAAACACCATATATTTT. Translation: CASRESPGNTIYF. The chain recombines TRBV5-6 with TRBJ1-3; no clear D gene. This CDR3 contains 13 residues. Per germline, CDR1 SGHDT and CDR2 YYEEEE. Trimming removed 5 bases at V and 2 bases at J, with 8 bases between.

This clonotype was seen repeatedly, ten times or more. The CDR3 here is CASSVGLAGFQETQYF. CDR3 DNA sequence: TGTGCCAGCAGCGTAGGGCTAGCGGGCTTCCAAGAGACCCAGTACTTC. The chain combines TRBV9 with TRBJ2-5, with TRBD2 identical over 8 bases. V was pared by 0 bases and J by 1 base, with 5 bases of the junction left unmatched. CDR1 and CDR2 from the germline V gene are SGDLS and YYNGEE. CDR3 length: 16 amino acids.

The chain recombines TRBV4-1 with TRBJ1-2, with 7 nucleotides matching TRBD1. This CDR3 contains 15 residues. The ends lost 1 base at V and 4 bases at J; junction bases unmatched: 6. Germline values: CDR1 MGHRA, CDR2 YSYEKL. The CDR3 loop is CASSQGQGQLYGYTF. CDR3 sequence (DNA): TGCGCCAGCAGCCAAGGCCAGGGACAGCTCTATGGCTACACCTTC.

This clonotype was picked up many times. The rearrangement joins TRBV5-6 to TRBJ2-2, with 9 bases aligning to TRBD2. This CDR3 contains 16 residues. Germline-derived CDR1 and CDR2 are SGHDT and YYEEEE. Trimming removed 4 bases from V and 1 base from J; junction bases left unmatched: 5. The CDR3 region is CASSRTSGWNTGELFF. Here the CDR3 DNA reads TGTGCCAGCAGCCGAACTAGCGGGTGGAACACCGGGGAGCTGTTTTTT.

This clonotype was recorded many times. The chain links TRBV5-6 to TRBJ1-1; TRBD1 is a possible D gene (6 bases). The germline CDR1 and CDR2 sequences are SGHDT and YYEEEE. Trimming left V 2 bases short and J 6 bases short, with 11 bases between. There are 13 residues in the CDR3. CDR3 region: CASSLQGSPEAFF. The DNA for the CDR3 is TGTGCCAGCAGCTTACAGGGATCCCCTGAAGCTTTCTTT.

V is TRBV3-1 and J is TRBJ2-1; TRBD2 might be the D (5 bases). The germline V and J ends were trimmed by 2 bases and 0 bases, with 8 bases remaining between them. Germline V gene data show CDR1 as LGHDT and CDR2 as YNNKEL (reference sequence). This CDR3 comprises 15 residues. The CDR3 reads CASSQKRSSYNEQFF. In DNA form, the CDR3 reads TGTGCCAGCAGCCAAAAGCGGTCCTCCTACAATGAGCAGTTCTTC.

This clonotype was seen many times. The genes are TRBV30 and TRBJ1-1, with a possible D match to TRBD1 (5 bases). The V and J ends lost 0 bases and 5 bases respectively, with 10 bases between them. This CDR3 contains 13 residues. Germline CDR1 GTSNPN, CDR2 SVGIG (reference sequence). This CDR3 is CAWSVGGGTEAFF. CDR3 coding DNA: TGTGCCTGGAGTGTTGGGGGGGGAACTGAAGCTTTCTTT.